The 8 T cell receptor beta chains below come from one sample, sequenced in a study of spatial heterogeneity in lung cancer. The sample's time point: sample taken at primary tumor resection. No cells were sorted before sequencing. The whole RNA sequenced was extracted from tumor, nontumor lung or frozen PBMC. TCRdb re-analysed the 5' RACE reads in MiXCR, keeping a single row per CDR3 protein. The table includes some 6,900 distinct CDR3 sequences, 3% to 4.5% detected once. Source: normal lung tissue next to the tumor, taken at surgery. The receptor set was obtained from a female donor with early-stage non-small cell lung cancer.

This clonotype is labeled medium-sized (0.01 to 0.1%). A library prepared for alpha chains yielded this beta chain as an off-target read; its size is of little meaning. This chain uses TRBV5-6 with TRBJ1-4; tentatively, D is TRBD1 (6 bases). The CDR3 extends over 15 amino acids. The germline V and J ends were trimmed by 1 base and 1 base, with 8 bases remaining between them. The germline V gene encodes CDR1 SGHDT and CDR2 YYEEEE. For the CDR3, the DNA is TGTGCCAGCAGCTTGTGGGGGCTAACTAATGAAAAACTGTTTTTT. This codes for CASSLWGLTNEKLFF. Drawing the rest from reference TRBV5-6 and TRBJ1-4, the complete variable domain is DAGVTQSPTHLIKTRGQQVTLRCSPKSGHDTVSWYQQALGQGPQFIFQYYEEEERQRGNFPDRFSGHQFPNYSSELNVNALLLGDSALYLCASSLWGLTNEKLFFGSGTQLSVL.

This clonotype was picked up many times. Since it is a stray read in a library aimed at alpha chains, this beta chain has a size that is not meaningful. This chain joins TRBV20-1 and TRBJ2-5; TRBD2 is a possible D gene (5 bases). Trimming shortened V by 8 bases and J by 2 bases, and 15 bases separated the two germline ends. The CDR3 has 13 amino acids. CDR1 is DFQATT, CDR2 SNEGSKA, per germline (reference sequence). The CDR3: CSRTLAVQETQYF. CDR3 nucleotide sequence: TGCAGTCGCACCCTAGCCGTACAAGAGACCCAGTACTTC.

This clonotype is deemed medium-sized. Being off target in a library aimed at alpha chains, this beta chain has a size of little meaning. V usage is TRBV7-2 and J usage is TRBJ1-2; 8 bases line up with TRBD1. This CDR3 comprises 15 residues. With V trimmed by 1 base and J by 4 bases, 5 bases remained unmatched. CDR1 and CDR2 (germline): SGHTA, FQGNSA. This chain's CDR3 is CASSLDNRGAYGYTF. For the CDR3, the DNA is TGTGCCAGCAGCTTAGATAACAGGGGGGCCTATGGCTACACCTTC.

Comments on this clonotype: A much larger clone is a single base away; this may be a read error. This beta chain is a stray read from a library made for alpha chains; its abundance is not meaningful. CDR3 DNA: TGTGCCATCAGTGAGGTGGGGACAGGGAACACCGGGGAGCTGTTTTTT. Translated, it gives CAISEVGTGNTGELFF. The V gene is TRBV10-3, the J gene TRBJ2-2; 8 bases line up with TRBD1. Germline CDR1 and CDR2: ENHRY and SYGVKD. The J segment lost 1 base and the V segment lost 2 bases, leaving 3 bases of the junction unmatched. The CDR3 has 16 amino acids.

Many counts were recorded for this clonotype. This beta chain is an unintended read in a library built for alpha chains; its size means little. The V and J genes are TRBV10-3 and TRBJ2-7, with no clear D. The CDR3 contains 14 residues. V lost 0 bases to trimming and J lost 3 bases, with 9 bases between them. Germline V gene lookup returns CDR1 ENHRY and CDR2 SYGVKD. CDR3 loop: CAISESAGLYEQYF. CDR3 in DNA: TGTGCCATCAGTGAGTCGGCTGGGCTCTACGAGCAGTACTTC.

This clonotype has ten or more counts. With the library built for alpha chains, this beta chain is off target and its frequency is not meaningful. The J gene is TRBJ2-5, the V gene TRBV28, with a weak D call TRBD2 (7 bases). The CDR3 is 16 amino acids. Trimming cost V 3 bases and J 4 bases, with 18 bases left between them. Germline V gives CDR1 MDHEN, CDR2 SYDVKM. CDR3 amino acids: CASSFDLGGLGETQYF. The CDR3 DNA reads TGTGCCAGCAGTTTTGATCTCGGGGGGCTTGGAGAGACCCAGTACTTC. The full variable domain, rest sourced from reference TRBV28 and TRBJ2-5, is DVKVTQSSRYLVKRTGEKVFLECVQDMDHENMFWYRQDPGLGLRLIYFSYDVKMKEKGDIPEGYSVSREKKERFSLILESASTNQTSMYLCASSFDLGGLGETQYFGPGTRLLVL.

The sample holds many counts of this clonotype. This beta chain is an unintended read in a library built for alpha chains; its size means little. V gene TRBV28 combines with J gene TRBJ2-7; D assignment may be TRBD1 or TRBD2 (5 bases each). Germline V gene sequence: CDR1 MDHEN, CDR2 SYDVKM. Trimming took off 3 bases at V and 2 bases at J, with 5 bases between the two ends. This CDR3 region has 12 residues. CDR3 amino acids: CASSLGAYEQYF. CDR3 coding DNA: TGTGCCAGCAGTTTGGGGGCCTACGAGCAGTACTTC.

Points on this clonotype: This beta chain represents an off-target read in a library built for alpha chains; its size is of limited meaning. This sequence joins TRBV6-5 and TRBJ1-5; 8 bases align to TRBD1. Germline CDR1 is MNHEY and CDR2 is SVGAGI. CDR3 length: 15 amino acids. V was clipped by 3 bases and J by 1 base; unmatched bases: 2. CDR3 coding DNA: TGTGCCAGCAGTTATACAGGGGGGAGCAATCAGCCCCAGCATTTT. This sequence encodes CASSYTGGSNQPQHF.